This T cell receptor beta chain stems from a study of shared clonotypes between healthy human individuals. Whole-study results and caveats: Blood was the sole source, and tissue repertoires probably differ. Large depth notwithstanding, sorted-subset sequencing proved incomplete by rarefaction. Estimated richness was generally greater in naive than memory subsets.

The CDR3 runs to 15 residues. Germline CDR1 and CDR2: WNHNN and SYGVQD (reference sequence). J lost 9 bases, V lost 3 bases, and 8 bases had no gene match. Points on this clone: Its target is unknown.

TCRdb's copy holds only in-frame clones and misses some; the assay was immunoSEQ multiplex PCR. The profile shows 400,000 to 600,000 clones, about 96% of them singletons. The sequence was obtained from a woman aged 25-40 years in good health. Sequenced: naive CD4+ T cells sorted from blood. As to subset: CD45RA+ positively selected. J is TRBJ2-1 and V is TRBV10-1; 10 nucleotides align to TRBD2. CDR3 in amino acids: CASSDTSGRAVEQFF. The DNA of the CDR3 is TGCGCCAGCAGTGATACCAGCGGGAGGGCCGTTGAGCAGTTCTTC.